This T cell receptor beta chain was recovered during a study of blood T cell repertoires in COVID-19. V was pared by 6 bases and J by 7 bases, with 12 bases of the junction left unmatched. Germline loops: CDR1 LNHDA, CDR2 SQIVND (reference sequence). CDR3 length equals 14 residues. In the study's own analysis: By means of reference gene primer amplification, nucleated cell counts were estimated. Method: immunoSEQ multiplex PCR; TCRdb's copy keeps in-frame clones and lacks some. V and J calls and clone size follow that table, whereas D and trimming were derived from the DNA. The sample lists approximately 170,000 clones, around 80% occurring once.

The TCR sequence derives from a woman in her 70s who had recovered from COVID-19. The chain employs TRBV19 and TRBJ2-7; TRBD2 agrees at 7 bases. Input material: peripheral blood. The CDR3 sequence is CASRVVAVGGEQYF. CDR3 DNA: TGTGCCAGTAGGGTCGTGGCAGTGGGGGGGGAGCAGTACTTC.